The present TCR beta chain was sequenced within a study of Ad26.COV2.S vaccination and SARS-CoV-2 variants. This clone was seen just once. The data were produced by immunoSEQ multiplex PCR, yet TCRdb's version contains in-frame clones alone and is incomplete. The table shows 350,000 to 400,000 clones, with about 88% occurring only once. Germline loops: CDR1 SQVTM, CDR2 ANQGSEA. The V end was cut by 7 bases, the J end by 7 bases, with 13 bases between. There are 11 residues in the CDR3. The treatment was: over 15 received Ad26.COV2.S at low or high dose, single or two shots; 5 received placebo; per-sample allocation not given. Specimen acquisition occurred on day 63 following the initial vaccine or placebo injection.

This material consisted of peripheral blood, taken in a trial of Ad26.COV2.S vaccine versus placebo. This chain uses TRBV29-1 with TRBJ1-2; D is perhaps TRBD1 (5 bases). The receptor's source is a person between 18 and 65 years old who received the Ad26.COV2.S COVID-19 vaccine or a placebo. The chain's CDR3 is CSELGAGGYTF. The CDR3 nucleotides are TGCAGCGAACTAGGGGCAGGTGGCTACACCTTC.